This TCR beta chain is drawn from a study of CD8 T cell repertoires and HIV-1 epitope variants. Looking at the study overall: Separate wells received one of Twenty-five Gag or Nef variant peptides. Controls were a CMV, EBV and flu pool, Ebola AY9, and no peptide.

Trimming removed 5 bases at V and 1 base at J, with 14 bases between. The CDR3 totals 15 residues. Germline loops: CDR1 SGHAT, CDR2 FQDESV (reference sequence). Sequencing of TCR beta CDR3 used immunoSEQ survey depth. Clones were read by immunoSEQ multiplex PCR, and TCRdb kept only the in-frame ones, dropping some. Among about 4,600 clones, over 50% were seen once, and the ten largest hold roughly 47%. About this clone itself: The antigen is unknown.

The specimen was cultured CD8+ T cells derived from PBMCs. The clonotype was recovered from a male donor with HIV. The chain links TRBV11-1 to TRBJ1-1; no clear D gene. As DNA, the CDR3 is TGTGCCAGCAGCCCCCAGGCGATCCCGAACACTGAAGCTTTCTTT. The encoded protein is CASSPQAIPNTEAFF. The full variable domain, its missing parts supplied by reference TRBV11-1 and TRBJ1-1, is EAEVAQSPRYKITEKSQAVAFWCDPISGHATLYWYRQILGQGPELLVQFQDESVVDDSQLPKDRFSAERLKGVDSTLKIQPAELGDSAMYLCASSPQAIPNTEAFFGQGTRLTVV.